These 24 T cell receptor beta chains came from one sample sequenced in a study of post-analysis software for immune sequencing data. Study-level points and caveats: TRBV5-6, TRBV5-1 and TRBV20-1 were among roughly 5 TRBV segments more frequent in patients than controls.

Tagging with unique molecular identifiers was a feature of the TCR beta cDNA libraries. TCRdb re-called the PCR reads through MiXCR, storing one row per CDR3 protein. The repertoire includes 750,000 to 900,000 distinct CDR3 sequences, about 43% of them detected once, and roughly 5.2% sits in the top ten. These TCRs' antigens remain unknown. Sequenced: blood. These receptors all come from a girl aged 10 to 17 with multiple sclerosis.

The rearrangement links TRBV15 to TRBJ2-1; D may be TRBD1 or TRBD2 (5 bases each). Germline V gives CDR1 LNHNV, CDR2 YYDKDF (reference sequence). The CDR3 sequence is 15 residues long. Trimming took 2 bases from V and 9 from J, leaving 17 bases between them. The CDR3 DNA is TGTGCCACCAGCAGAAATACCGGGACCGCGGGTGAGCAGTTCTTC. It yields the protein CATSRNTGTAGEQFF. The entire variable domain, with the rest obtained from reference TRBV15 and TRBJ2-1, is as follows: DAMVIQNPRYQVTQFGKPVTLSCSQTLNHNVMYWYQQKSSQAPKLLFHYYDKDFNNEADTPDNFQSRRPNTSFCFLDIRSPGLGDTAMYLCATSRNTGTAGEQFFGPGTRLTVL.

The genes are TRBV5-1 and TRBJ2-1; a possible D gene is TRBD1 (7 bases). This CDR3 is 13 amino acids long. From germline, CDR1 is SGHRS and CDR2 YFSETQ. The V and J ends lost 4 bases and 5 bases respectively, with 10 bases between them. The CDR3 protein is CASSAGQNNEQFF. The CDR3 DNA reads TGCGCCAGCAGCGCGGGACAGAACAATGAGCAGTTCTTC.

A few counts support this clonotype. J is TRBJ1-2 and V is TRBV29-1; 8 bases map to TRBD1. CDR1 and CDR2 from the germline V gene are SQVTM and ANQGSEA. This CDR3 comprises 11 residues. V shed 5 bases and J 7 bases; nucleotides not matched to a gene: 3. The CDR3: CSVTGGSGYTF. CDR3 coding DNA: TGCAGCGTTACAGGGGGAAGTGGCTACACCTTC.

The CDR3 sequence is CASRQGRNQPQHF. CDR3 nucleotide sequence: TGTGCCAGCAGACAGGGGAGAAATCAGCCCCAGCATTTT. V gene TRBV6-2 or TRBV6-3 combines with J gene TRBJ1-5, with 7 positions matching TRBD1. The germline V gene has CDR1 MNHEY and CDR2 SVGEGT. J lost 4 bases, V lost 6 bases, and 3 bases had no gene match. CDR3 length: 13 amino acids.

This clonotype was observed a handful of times. The V and J genes are TRBV30 and TRBJ1-2, with 8 bases aligning to TRBD1. This CDR3 contains 14 residues. Unmatched junction bases numbered 8, after V lost 4 bases and J lost 4 bases. The V gene's germline CDR1 is GTSNPN and CDR2 SVGIG (reference sequence). The CDR3 loop is CAWIRTGLSYGYTF. In nucleotides, the CDR3 is TGTGCCTGGATTAGGACAGGGCTAAGCTATGGCTACACCTTC.

This clonotype was counted a few times. The V and J genes are TRBV4-1 and TRBJ2-7, with no clear D. In germline, CDR1 is MGHRA, CDR2 YSYEKL. This CDR3 has 14 residues. V was shortened by 0 bases and J by 2 bases, with 8 bases between the two germline ends. CDR3: CASSQDSLAYEQYF. CDR3 nucleotides: TGCGCCAGCAGCCAAGATAGCCTAGCCTACGAGCAGTACTTC.

This chain links TRBV20-1 with TRBJ2-5; D unresolved. The CDR3 is 11 amino acids. From germline, CDR1 is DFQATT and CDR2 SNEGSKA (reference sequence). Trimming left V 6 bases short and J 0 bases short, with 5 bases between. The CDR3 is CSASHQETQYF. CDR3 nucleotide sequence: TGCAGTGCCAGCCACCAAGAGACCCAGTACTTC.

This chain links TRBV29-1 with TRBJ1-1, with TRBD1 matching over 7 bases. With V trimmed by 5 bases and J by 0 bases, 6 bases remained unmatched. The germline V gene has CDR1 SQVTM and CDR2 ANQGSEA. The CDR3 is 14 amino acids. CDR3 protein: CSVIDRAMNTEAFF. The CDR3 region has the DNA TGCAGCGTTATCGACAGGGCCATGAACACTGAAGCTTTCTTT. Complete variable domain (other parts from reference TRBV29-1 and TRBJ1-1): SAVISQKPSRDICQRGTSLTIQCQVDSQVTMMFWYRQQPGQSLTLIATANQGSEATYESGFVIDKFPISRPNLTFSTLTVSNMSPEDSSIYLCSVIDRAMNTEAFFGQGTRLTVV.

This sequence joins TRBV7-2 and TRBJ2-5; 14 nucleotides line up with TRBD2. The CDR3 contains 16 residues. The J segment lost 7 bases and the V segment lost 5 bases, leaving 9 bases of the junction unmatched. Germline V lookup: CDR1 SGHTA, CDR2 FQGNSA. Here the CDR3 reads CASSSGTSGRSRTQYF. CDR3 sequence (DNA): TGTGCCAGCAGCAGCGGGACTAGCGGGAGAAGCCGGACCCAGTACTTC.

V usage is TRBV6-6 and J usage is TRBJ2-5; TRBD2 matches at 7 bases. CDR3 size: 15 residues. Germline-derived CDR1 and CDR2 are MNHNY and SVGAGI (reference sequence). J was trimmed by 3 bases and V by 2 bases; bases with no gene match: 6. The CDR3 here is CASSYKVGGEETQYF. As DNA, the CDR3 is TGTGCCAGCAGTTACAAGGTGGGAGGGGAAGAGACCCAGTACTTC.

The chain couples TRBV6-1 to TRBJ2-1; D is possibly TRBD2 (5 bases). The germline gives CDR1 MNHNS, CDR2 SASEGT. Trimming removed 6 bases from V and 0 bases from J, with 15 bases in between. The CDR3 sequence is 16 residues long. The CDR3 DNA is TGTGCCAGCAGAAGGTCCGGGGTGGTCTCCTACAATGAGCAGTTCTTC. It codes for CASRRSGVVSYNEQFF.

This clonotype was observed a handful of times. Compared with germline, one end of the junction differs, possibly owing to a read error. This chain links TRBV9 with TRBJ2-1; TRBD1 aligns across 7 bases. The CDR3 runs 14 residues. Germline V lookup: CDR1 SGDLS, CDR2 YYNGEE. The CDR3 spells CASSGDSHYNEQFF. In DNA, the CDR3 is TGTGCCAGCAGCGGGGACAGCCACTACAATGAGCAGTTCTTT.

CDR3 nucleotide sequence: TGTGCCAGCAGTTTTGGTCCCAGGGTTAATGAAAAACTGTTTTTT. It encodes CASSFGPRVNEKLFF. The chain combines TRBV28 with TRBJ1-4; D is possibly TRBD1 (5 bases). In germline, CDR1 is MDHEN, CDR2 SYDVKM. V was shortened by 3 bases and J by 4 bases, with 12 bases between the two germline ends. The CDR3 totals 15 residues.

Only a few counts were recorded for this clonotype. The V gene is TRBV27, the J gene TRBJ2-1; D gene uncertain. Per the germline V gene, CDR1 is MNHEY and CDR2 is SMNVEV (reference sequence). The CDR3 loop spans 13 amino acids. Trimming cost V 3 bases and J 5 bases, with 8 bases left between them. This CDR3 is CASSFGWNNEQFF. CDR3 in DNA: TGTGCCAGCAGTTTCGGCTGGAACAATGAGCAGTTCTTC.

The rearrangement joins TRBV12-3 or TRBV12-4 to TRBJ2-4; 9 bases map to TRBD2. The V and J ends lost 6 bases and 6 bases, in that order; junction bases with no gene match: 18. CDR3 length equals 18 residues. CDR3 region: CASSPGTSWDQVVNIQYF. The CDR3 DNA reads as TGTGCCAGCAGCCCCGGGACTAGCTGGGACCAGGTTGTAAACATTCAGTACTTC.

The V gene is TRBV6-5, the J gene TRBJ2-4; maybe TRBD1 (6 bases). The J call may not be correct, given that the DNA end is closer to TRBJ2-7. The CDR3 has 18 amino acids. Germline CDR1 is MNHEY and CDR2 is SVGAGI. In DNA, the CDR3 is TGTGCCAGCAGTTTCCGACCCCCGGACAGTCGTCATTTCTACGAGCAGTACTTC. Translating it yields CASSFRPPDSRHFYEQYF.

The chain is built from TRBV6-6 and TRBJ1-1, with D unresolved. Trimming took off 1 base at V and 2 bases at J, with 8 bases between the two ends. The V gene's germline CDR1 is MNHNY and CDR2 SVGAGI (reference sequence). The CDR3 length is 14 residues. In nucleotides, the CDR3 is TGTGCCAGCAGTTACTTACAGATAAACACTGAAGCTTTCTTT. This codes for CASSYLQINTEAFF.

V and J are TRBV9 and TRBJ2-1; 7 nucleotides match TRBD1. This CDR3 is 16 amino acids long. Losses at the gene ends were 3 bases for V and 6 bases for J; bases not matched to a gene: 12. Germline V gene sequence: CDR1 SGDLS, CDR2 YYNGEE. CDR3 loop: CASSGASGQQRNEQFF. The CDR3 nucleotides are TGTGCCAGCAGCGGGGCCTCGGGACAGCAGCGCAATGAGCAGTTCTTC.

This chain uses TRBV10-3 with TRBJ2-1; 7 nucleotides agree with TRBD2. V lost 9 bases, J lost 4 bases, and 6 bases stayed unmatched. The CDR3 contains 13 residues. Looked up from germline, CDR1 is ENHRY and CDR2 is SYGVKD. The CDR3 protein is CAIQREIYNEQFF. The DNA for the CDR3 is TGTGCCATACAGCGGGAAATATACAATGAGCAGTTCTTC.

The V and J genes are TRBV20-1 and TRBJ2-1; TRBD2 aligns across 9 bases. This CDR3 is built from 15 residues. Germline CDR1 and CDR2: DFQATT and SNEGSKA (reference sequence). The J segment lost 9 bases and the V segment lost 5 bases, leaving 14 bases of the junction unmatched. CDR3 amino acids: CSAGGSSGSTGEQFF. Written as DNA, the CDR3 is TGCAGTGCTGGCGGGAGTAGCGGGAGCACCGGTGAGCAGTTCTTC.

This clonotype showed up just a few times. The rearrangement uses TRBV11-2 and TRBJ1-4; no definite D call. Germline CDR1 and CDR2: SGHAT and FQNNGV. V gave up 5 bases and J gave up 13 bases, with 17 bases separating them. The CDR3 spans 13 residues. In nucleotides, the CDR3 is TGTGCCAGCAGCATGACCGATCCGGTGGGACTGTTTTTT. Protein product: CASSMTDPVGLFF. The full variable domain, completed using reference TRBV11-2 and TRBJ1-4, is EAGVAQSPRYKIIEKRQSVAFWCNPISGHATLYWYQQILGQGPKLLIQFQNNGVVDDSQLPKDRFSAERLKGVDSTLKIQPAKLEDSAVYLCASSMTDPVGLFFGSGTQLSVL.

The V gene is TRBV12-3 or TRBV12-4, the J gene TRBJ1-5; D may be TRBD1 (5 bases). The CDR3 contains 14 residues. The germline V and J ends were trimmed by 3 bases and 6 bases, with 12 bases remaining between them. The CDR3 protein is CASSFSQGRQPQHF. The CDR3 nucleotides read TGTGCCAGCAGTTTTTCCCAGGGACGTCAGCCCCAGCATTTT.

The chain recombines TRBV20-1 with TRBJ1-2; D is ambiguous. CDR1 and CDR2 (germline): DFQATT, SNEGSKA (reference sequence). V lost 0 bases to trimming and J lost 4 bases, with 15 bases between them. CDR3 length: 15 residues. This CDR3 is CSARDQSWGSYGYTF. CDR3 DNA sequence: TGCAGTGCTAGAGATCAGAGCTGGGGATCCTATGGCTACACCTTC.

Regarding this clonotype: This may arise from a read error, as a much more abundant clone is one base away. The chain is built from TRBV27 and TRBJ2-4; possible D gene TRBD2, 5 bases. The CDR3 has 16 residues. CDR1 and CDR2 (germline): MNHEY, SMNVEV (reference sequence). The CDR3 reads CASPKARVLAKSIQYF. CDR3 DNA: TGTGCCAGCCCAAAGGCGCGCGTCCTAGCCAAAAGCATTCAGTACTTC.